Shown below are 13 T cell receptor beta chains from a single sample sequenced in a study of blood T cell repertoires in COVID-19. Measured with immunoSEQ multiplex PCR; TCRdb has only the in-frame clones, and not every one. The sample lists about 120,000 clones; 90% were seen once. Material for sequencing was peripheral blood. The receptors come from a man aged 55 to 70 with COVID-19, enrolled during active disease.

This chain connects TRBV3-1 (or the pseudogene TRBV3-2) to TRBJ2-2, with 10 bases identical to TRBD2. Germline V gene lookup returns CDR1 LGHDT and CDR2 YNNKEL (reference sequence). This CDR3 spans 18 amino acids. Losses at the gene ends were 3 bases for V and 4 bases for J; bases not matched to a gene: 11. For the CDR3, the DNA is TGTGCCAGCAGCCACCGAGGGCCACTAGCGGGAATCACCGGGGAGCTGTTTTTT. Translated: CASSHRGPLAGITGELFF.

V is TRBV12-3 or TRBV12-4 and J is TRBJ2-5; 7 nucleotides line up with TRBD1. The CDR3 contains 13 residues. Trimming took 5 bases from V and 2 from J; bases not matched to a gene: 2. The CDR3 protein is CASSMGQQETQYF. In nucleotides, the CDR3 is TGTGCCAGCAGTATGGGACAGCAAGAGACCCAGTACTTC.

The chain couples TRBV5-4 to TRBJ1-4; possibly TRBD1 for D (6 bases). Trimming cost V 3 bases and J 4 bases, with 10 bases left between them. The germline gives CDR1 SGHNT, CDR2 YYREEE (reference sequence). The CDR3 contains 14 residues. The CDR3 region has the DNA TGTGCCAGCAGCTCACAGGGTCTTAATGAAAAACTGTTTTTT. Protein sequence: CASSSQGLNEKLFF.

This chain's CDR3 is CASSLGRQAPKTQYF. In nucleotides, the CDR3 is TGCGCCAGCAGCTTGGGCCGACAGGCCCCCAAGACCCAGTACTTC. The chain uses TRBV5-1 and TRBJ2-5, with D perhaps TRBD1 (6 bases). This CDR3 has 15 amino acids. Trimming took off 0 bases at V and 6 bases at J, with 15 bases between the two ends. In germline, CDR1 is SGHRS, CDR2 YFSETQ.

This clone showed up just once. The genes are TRBV7-3 and TRBJ2-2; perhaps TRBD1 as D (7 bases). The CDR3 totals 16 residues. Trimming stripped 5 bases from V and 6 bases from J, with 19 bases between. The germline CDR1 and CDR2 sequences are SGHTA and FQGTGA. CDR3: CASSPSRDREAGELFF. The CDR3 region has the DNA TGTGCCAGCAGCCCTTCCAGAGACAGGGAGGCCGGGGAGCTGTTTTTT.

This clone was counted only a few times. The V call is TRBV11-2, the J call TRBJ2-7; D possibly corresponds to TRBD1 (5 bases). This CDR3 spans 13 amino acids. The germline V gene encodes CDR1 SGHAT and CDR2 FQNNGV. V was clipped by 5 bases and J by 5 bases, with 13 bases between them. In DNA, the CDR3 is TGTGCCAGCAGCCCCACACCGACAGACGAGCAGTACTTC. This sequence encodes CASSPTPTDEQYF.

This clone has just one count. The chain is built from TRBV29-1 and TRBJ2-2; weak D call: TRBD2 (5 bases). Trimming cost V 3 bases and J 7 bases, with 15 bases left between them. CDR1 is SQVTM and CDR2 is ANQGSEA in the germline V gene. CDR3 length: 14 amino acids. In DNA form, the CDR3 reads TGCAGCGTTGACGTCGGGAAGGGCGGCGGGGAGCTGTTTTTT. It encodes CSVDVGKGGGELFF.

The chain links TRBV5-1 to TRBJ1-3; 7 bases match TRBD1. V shed 1 base and J 2 bases; nucleotides not matched to a gene: 3. The V gene's germline CDR1 is SGHRS and CDR2 YFSETQ. The CDR3 contains 15 residues. CDR3 loop: CASSLTGEAGNTIYF. Here the CDR3 DNA reads TGCGCCAGCAGCTTGACAGGGGAAGCTGGAAACACCATATATTTT.

The chain is built from TRBV6-5 and TRBJ2-2; D is uncertain. The CDR3 spans 13 residues. V lost 2 bases to trimming and J lost 5 bases, with 6 bases between them. Germline CDR1 is MNHEY and CDR2 is SVGAGI. The CDR3 spells CASSYGVTGELFF. In DNA form, the CDR3 reads TGTGCCAGCAGTTACGGAGTAACCGGGGAGCTGTTTTTT.

This clone was picked up one time. The chain couples TRBV27 to TRBJ1-1; 7 bases are shared with TRBD1. Germline assignment: CDR1 MNHEY and CDR2 SMNVEV (reference sequence). There are 11 residues in the CDR3. V shed 6 bases and J 7 bases; nucleotides not matched to a gene: 2. The CDR3 here is CASRHRGEAFF. The CDR3 DNA sequence: TGTGCCAGCAGACACAGGGGTGAAGCTTTCTTT.

The chain carries TRBV25-1 and TRBJ1-5, with TRBD1 matching over 10 bases. The J segment lost 3 bases and the V segment lost 8 bases, leaving 4 bases of the junction unmatched. Germline loops: CDR1 MGHDK, CDR2 SYGVNS. The CDR3 loop spans 14 amino acids. The CDR3 DNA sequence: TGTGCCAGCGCGGACAGGGGGGACAATCAGCCCCAGCATTTT. This gives the protein CASADRGDNQPQHF.

The rearrangement uses TRBV6-1 and TRBJ1-3; D remains ambiguous. The CDR3 runs to 16 residues. Between the trimmed V and J ends, which lost 4 bases and 4 bases, there was a span of 17 bases. CDR1 and CDR2 (germline): MNHNS, SASEGT. The CDR3 spells CASSAPSGRSGNTIYF. In DNA form, the CDR3 reads TGTGCCAGCAGTGCCCCGAGTGGGCGATCAGGAAACACCATATATTTT.

The rearrangement links TRBV11-2 to TRBJ1-6, with 7 bases that match TRBD1. This CDR3 region has 16 residues. Trimming at V came to 2 bases and at J to 11 bases, leaving 12 bases not matched to a gene. Germline V CDR1 and CDR2: SGHAT, FQNNGV. As DNA, the CDR3 is TGTGCCAGCAGCTTACAACGACAGGGTCCCCGGGCACCCCTCCACTTT. Translating it yields CASSLQRQGPRAPLHF.